These T cell receptor beta chains were read from a single sample in a study of cytotoxic CD8 clonotypes in ibrutinib-treated CLL. TCRdb keeps only in-frame clones here, not all; method: immunoSEQ multiplex PCR. The sample contains approximately 320,000 clones, roughly two thirds of which appear only once. The material sequenced was PBMCs, taken after 36 months of ibrutinib treatment. These TCRs come from a human donor with chronic lymphocytic leukemia. Each CDR3 is given without its conserved first and last residue. D genes are given only for firm matches. Clone size, where shown, is once, few, many, or a class for clones that have expanded.

clone_size: NA; d_call: TRBD1; v_call: TRBV19; cdr3_aa: ASSNRDSLLPQH
clone_size: few; d_call: NA; v_call: TRBV2; cdr3_aa: ASTGLGYGYT
clone_size: once; d_call: TRBD1; v_call: TRBV12-5; cdr3_aa: ASGPTRQGRNGYT
clone_size: NA; d_call: NA; v_call: TRBV5-4; cdr3_aa: ASSLGGTDTQY
clone_size: few; d_call: NA; v_call: TRBV28; cdr3_aa: ASSSPDGNTEAF
clone_size: NA; d_call: TRBD1; v_call: TRBV9; cdr3_aa: ASRTGTGDEKLF
clone_size: NA; d_call: NA; v_call: TRBV7-9; cdr3_aa: ASSHTTGWRLSGANVLT
clone_size: few; d_call: NA; v_call: TRBV5-6; cdr3_aa: ASSFLQGEPGNQPQH
clone_size: NA; d_call: NA; v_call: TRBV28; cdr3_aa: ASHRVADTQY
clone_size: NA; d_call: TRBD1; v_call: TRBV5-6; cdr3_aa: ASSSTGYEQY
clone_size: NA; d_call: TRBD1; v_call: TRBV5-1; cdr3_aa: ASSQDRDPGYEQY
clone_size: NA; d_call: TRBD2; v_call: TRBV5-6; cdr3_aa: ASSLSSGGTYEQY
clone_size: NA; d_call: NA; v_call: TRBV4-3; cdr3_aa: ASSLQRGKNTEAF